The rows below give T cell receptor beta chains drawn from one sample of a study of blood T cell repertoires in COVID-19. Sequenced by immunoSEQ multiplex PCR; TCRdb stores in-frame clones only, minus some. The data contain roughly 130,000 clones, roughly 80% of them seen just once; the ten biggest clones take up less than 15%. Sequencing was performed on peripheral blood. The receptors come from an older woman with acute or convalescent COVID-19. CDR3s include the opening cysteine and the closing phenylalanine or tryptophan. Fields, in order: J gene, CDR3 length, clone size, D gene, V gene, CDR3 protein, CDR3 DNA. A D gene is named only where the DNA matches it firmly. Only some rows state a clone size, as once, few, many or a class for expanded clones.

J gene: TRBJ2-7; CDR3 length: 13; clone size: .; D gene: TRBD2; V gene: TRBV11-2; CDR3 protein: CASSFQRGSEQYF; CDR3 DNA: TGTGCCAGCAGCTTCCAGCGGGGCAGCGAGCAGTACTTC
J gene: TRBJ1-4; CDR3 length: 16; clone size: .; D gene: .; V gene: TRBV2; CDR3 protein: CASSEGVGQLNEKLFF; CDR3 DNA: TGTGCCAGCAGTGAAGGGGTTGGACAGCTTAATGAAAAACTGTTTTTT
J gene: TRBJ2-3; CDR3 length: 13; clone size: .; D gene: .; V gene: TRBV9; CDR3 protein: CASSASGTDTQYF; CDR3 DNA: TGTGCCAGCAGCGCCTCTGGCACAGATACGCAGTATTTT
J gene: TRBJ1-3; CDR3 length: 13; clone size: .; D gene: .; V gene: TRBV3-1/TRBV3-2; CDR3 protein: CASSHNQGNTIYF; CDR3 DNA: TGTGCCAGCAGCCACAATCAGGGAAACACCATATATTTT
J gene: TRBJ1-5; CDR3 length: 12; clone size: few; D gene: .; V gene: TRBV29-1; CDR3 protein: CSVEEFGQPQHF; CDR3 DNA: TGCAGCGTTGAAGAGTTCGGGCAGCCCCAGCATTTT
J gene: TRBJ2-2; CDR3 length: 18; clone size: .; D gene: TRBD1; V gene: TRBV6-1; CDR3 protein: CASSDNIMGQVNTGELFF; CDR3 DNA: TGTGCCAGCAGTGACAACATCATGGGACAGGTGAACACCGGGGAGCTGTTTTTT
J gene: TRBJ1-1; CDR3 length: 13; clone size: once; D gene: TRBD1; V gene: TRBV5-1; CDR3 protein: CASSLAFGQGAFF; CDR3 DNA: TGCGCCAGCAGCTTGGCGTTTGGACAGGGAGCTTTCTTT
J gene: TRBJ2-6; CDR3 length: 15; clone size: .; D gene: .; V gene: TRBV7-2; CDR3 protein: CASSLGPSGANVLTF; CDR3 DNA: TGTGCCAGCAGCTTAGGGCCTTCGGGGGCCAACGTCCTGACTTTC
J gene: TRBJ2-3; CDR3 length: 17; clone size: .; D gene: TRBD1; V gene: TRBV7-2; CDR3 protein: CASSLSSAGGGGDTQYF; CDR3 DNA: TGTGCCAGCAGCTTAAGCTCGGCAGGGGGCGGAGGCGATACGCAGTATTTT
J gene: TRBJ2-1; CDR3 length: 15; clone size: .; D gene: TRBD1; V gene: TRBV4-1; CDR3 protein: CASSPRDRYYNEQFF; CDR3 DNA: TGCGCCAGCAGCCCCCGGGACAGGTACTACAATGAGCAGTTCTTC
J gene: TRBJ1-1; CDR3 length: 14; clone size: .; D gene: .; V gene: TRBV5-1; CDR3 protein: CASSLEPTNTEAFF; CDR3 DNA: TGCGCCAGCAGCTTGGAGCCCACGAACACTGAAGCTTTCTTT
J gene: TRBJ1-3; CDR3 length: 16; clone size: .; D gene: .; V gene: TRBV9; CDR3 protein: CASSVGQGNTGNTIYF; CDR3 DNA: TGTGCCAGCAGCGTAGGGCAGGGTAATACGGGAAACACCATATATTTT
J gene: TRBJ1-1; CDR3 length: 14; clone size: .; D gene: .; V gene: TRBV5-6; CDR3 protein: CASRVGRGIDGAFF; CDR3 DNA: TGTGCCAGCAGGGTTGGACGGGGAATTGACGGAGCTTTCTTT
J gene: TRBJ1-5; CDR3 length: 15; clone size: .; D gene: .; V gene: TRBV4-1; CDR3 protein: CASSQDYTSNQPQHF; CDR3 DNA: TGCGCCAGCAGCCAAGATTACACCAGCAATCAGCCCCAGCATTTT
J gene: TRBJ1-1; CDR3 length: 17; clone size: .; D gene: .; V gene: TRBV4-1; CDR3 protein: CASSQRPGGGKNTEAFF; CDR3 DNA: TGCGCCAGCAGCCAACGCCCCGGGGGGGGTAAGAACACTGAAGCTTTCTTT
J gene: TRBJ1-2; CDR3 length: 15; clone size: .; D gene: TRBD1; V gene: TRBV27; CDR3 protein: CASRGNRGRDYGYTF; CDR3 DNA: TGTGCCAGCAGGGGAAACAGGGGGCGCGACTATGGCTACACCTTC
J gene: TRBJ2-1; CDR3 length: 16; clone size: .; D gene: .; V gene: TRBV19; CDR3 protein: CASSIRRPPTGNEQFF; CDR3 DNA: TGTGCCAGTAGTATAAGGCGGCCTCCCACGGGCAATGAGCAGTTCTTC
J gene: TRBJ2-1; CDR3 length: 16; clone size: .; D gene: TRBD2; V gene: TRBV7-6; CDR3 protein: CASSSMSAGGYNEQFF; CDR3 DNA: TGTGCCAGCAGCTCAATGAGCGCGGGGGGCTACAATGAGCAGTTCTTC
J gene: TRBJ1-5; CDR3 length: 15; clone size: .; D gene: .; V gene: TRBV2; CDR3 protein: CASSDTGGTRQPQHF; CDR3 DNA: TGTGCCAGCAGTGATACGGGGGGAACTCGTCAGCCCCAGCATTTT
J gene: TRBJ1-1; CDR3 length: 11; clone size: .; D gene: .; V gene: TRBV6-5; CDR3 protein: CASSSTYEAFF; CDR3 DNA: TGTGCCAGCAGTTCAACCTATGAAGCTTTCTTT
J gene: TRBJ1-3; CDR3 length: 16; clone size: once; D gene: TRBD1; V gene: TRBV7-9; CDR3 protein: CASGGLRTGPGNTIYF; CDR3 DNA: TGTGCCAGCGGGGGCTTACGGACAGGGCCTGGAAACACCATATATTTT
J gene: TRBJ1-1; CDR3 length: 14; clone size: .; D gene: .; V gene: TRBV5-1; CDR3 protein: CASSPMTVNTEAFF; CDR3 DNA: TGCGCCAGCAGCCCTATGACAGTTAACACTGAAGCTTTCTTT
J gene: TRBJ1-2; CDR3 length: 12; clone size: .; D gene: .; V gene: TRBV18; CDR3 protein: CASSPGGLGYTF; CDR3 DNA: TGTGCCAGCTCACCAGGGGGCCTTGGCTACACCTTC
J gene: TRBJ2-3; CDR3 length: 15; clone size: .; D gene: TRBD2; V gene: TRBV3-1/TRBV3-2; CDR3 protein: CASSQGMGRADTQYF; CDR3 DNA: TGTGCCAGCAGCCAAGGTATGGGGAGGGCAGATACGCAGTATTTT
J gene: TRBJ2-1; CDR3 length: 16; clone size: once; D gene: TRBD2; V gene: TRBV3-1/TRBV3-2; CDR3 protein: CASSQDWTSRAGGQFF; CDR3 DNA: TGTGCCAGCAGCCAAGATTGGACTAGCCGGGCCGGGGGGCAGTTCTTC
J gene: TRBJ1-1; CDR3 length: 12; clone size: .; D gene: TRBD1; V gene: TRBV29-1; CDR3 protein: CSADRGYTEAFF; CDR3 DNA: TGCAGCGCAGACAGGGGTTACACTGAAGCTTTCTTT
J gene: TRBJ2-3; CDR3 length: 15; clone size: .; D gene: .; V gene: TRBV10-3; CDR3 protein: CAMAEDRSSTDTQYF; CDR3 DNA: TGTGCCATGGCTGAGGACAGATCTAGCACAGATACGCAGTATTTT
J gene: TRBJ2-3; CDR3 length: 14; clone size: .; D gene: .; V gene: TRBV5-1; CDR3 protein: CASSLGQSTDTQYF; CDR3 DNA: TGCGCCAGCAGCTTGGGACAGAGCACAGATACGCAGTATTTT
J gene: TRBJ1-2; CDR3 length: 13; clone size: .; D gene: TRBD1; V gene: TRBV7-3; CDR3 protein: CASSPGQNYGYTF; CDR3 DNA: TGTGCCAGCAGCCCGGGACAGAACTATGGCTACACCTTC
J gene: TRBJ2-7; CDR3 length: 11; clone size: .; D gene: .; V gene: TRBV24-1; CDR3 protein: CATSDPFRQYF; CDR3 DNA: TGTGCCACCAGTGATCCTTTCCGGCAGTACTTC
J gene: TRBJ1-6; CDR3 length: 14; clone size: .; D gene: TRBD1; V gene: TRBV29-1; CDR3 protein: CSVSTGQGRSPLHF; CDR3 DNA: TGCAGCGTTAGCACCGGACAGGGCCGTTCACCCCTCCACTTT
J gene: TRBJ1-3; CDR3 length: 16; clone size: few; D gene: .; V gene: TRBV9; CDR3 protein: CASSVAQGLSGNTIYF; CDR3 DNA: TGTGCCAGCAGCGTAGCCCAGGGGCTCTCTGGAAACACCATATATTTT
J gene: TRBJ1-2; CDR3 length: 13; clone size: once; D gene: TRBD1; V gene: TRBV9; CDR3 protein: CASRLPGQGVYTF; CDR3 DNA: TGTGCCAGCAGGTTACCGGGGCAGGGGGTCTACACCTTC
J gene: TRBJ1-4; CDR3 length: 16; clone size: .; D gene: .; V gene: TRBV4-1; CDR3 protein: CASSPRGLGVTEKLFF; CDR3 DNA: TGCGCCAGCAGCCCGCGAGGTTTAGGGGTGACGGAAAAACTGTTTTTT
J gene: TRBJ2-5; CDR3 length: 14; clone size: once; D gene: .; V gene: TRBV24-1; CDR3 protein: CATSAHRDQETQYF; CDR3 DNA: TGTGCCACCAGTGCCCATAGAGATCAAGAGACCCAGTACTTC
J gene: TRBJ2-3; CDR3 length: 14; clone size: .; D gene: .; V gene: TRBV5-4; CDR3 protein: CASSLDEVSDTQYF; CDR3 DNA: TGTGCCAGCAGCTTGGACGAGGTCTCAGATACGCAGTATTTT
J gene: TRBJ1-1; CDR3 length: 16; clone size: .; D gene: TRBD1; V gene: TRBV30; CDR3 protein: CAWSVLSGQGGTEAFF; CDR3 DNA: TGTGCCTGGAGTGTACTTTCCGGACAGGGGGGCACTGAAGCTTTCTTT
J gene: TRBJ1-2; CDR3 length: 15; clone size: .; D gene: TRBD1; V gene: TRBV5-6; CDR3 protein: CASSWETGVNYGYTF; CDR3 DNA: TGTGCCAGCAGCTGGGAGACAGGGGTGAACTATGGCTACACCTTC
J gene: TRBJ2-2; CDR3 length: 13; clone size: .; D gene: .; V gene: TRBV2; CDR3 protein: CASSSRDTGELFF; CDR3 DNA: TGTGCCAGCTCTTCCAGGGACACCGGGGAGCTGTTTTTT